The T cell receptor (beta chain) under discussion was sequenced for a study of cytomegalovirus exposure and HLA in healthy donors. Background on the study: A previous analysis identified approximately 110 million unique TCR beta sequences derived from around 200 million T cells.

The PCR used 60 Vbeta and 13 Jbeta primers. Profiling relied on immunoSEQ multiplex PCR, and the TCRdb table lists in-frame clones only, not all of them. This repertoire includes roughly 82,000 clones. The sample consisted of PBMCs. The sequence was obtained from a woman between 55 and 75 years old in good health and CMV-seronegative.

The CDR3 DNA sequence: TGTGCCAGCAGATATCCGGGACAAAGCTCCTACGAGCAGTACTTC. Residues: CASRYPGQSSYEQYF. This rearrangement joins TRBV28 to TRBJ2-7, with a weak D call TRBD1 (6 bases). This CDR3 spans 15 amino acids. Trimming shortened V by 6 bases and J by 0 bases, and 15 bases separated the two germline ends. CDR1 MDHEN and CDR2 SYDVKM come from the germline V gene.